A single sample gave rise to the 32 T cell receptor beta chains below, sequenced in a study of cytomegalovirus exposure and HLA in healthy donors. Primers: 60 Vbeta forward and 13 Jbeta reverse. Repertoires were generated with immunoSEQ multiplex PCR, while TCRdb's copy carries only in-frame clones and drops some. Of 100,000 or so clones in the sample, around 15% are singletons; the top ten hold over 0.8%. The sample was PBMCs. The receptors stem from a female donor in good health and CMV-seronegative.

This clone showed up just a few times. V and J are TRBV30 and TRBJ1-5, with 7 bases aligning to TRBD1. CDR3 length: 13 residues. CDR1 and CDR2 (germline): GTSNPN, SVGIG (reference sequence). J lost 5 bases, V lost 5 bases, and 6 bases had no gene match. The CDR3 loop reads CAWATDRDQPQHF. CDR3 sequence (DNA): TGTGCCTGGGCAACCGACAGGGATCAGCCCCAGCATTTT.

The chain combines TRBV11-2 with TRBJ1-5, with a weak D call TRBD1 (6 bases). The V end was cut by 2 bases, the J end by 4 bases, with 9 bases between. Germline V lookup: CDR1 SGHAT, CDR2 FQNNGV. CDR3 length equals 14 residues. This chain's CDR3 is CASSLSQGNQPQHF. In DNA form, the CDR3 reads TGTGCCAGCAGCTTAAGCCAGGGGAATCAGCCCCAGCATTTT.

J is TRBJ2-7 and V is TRBV19; 10 bases fit TRBD2. The CDR3 covers 13 residues. Germline CDR1 reads LNHDA; CDR2 reads SQIVND (reference sequence). Losses at the gene ends were 4 bases for V and 7 bases for J; bases not matched to a gene: 4. The CDR3 spells CASSRLAGQEQYF. The DNA of the CDR3 is TGTGCCAGTAGTAGACTAGCGGGCCAAGAGCAGTACTTC.

The rearrangement links TRBV7-8 to TRBJ2-7; perhaps TRBD2 as D (6 bases). The ends were cut back, 5 bases at V and 0 bases at J, with 26 bases in the middle. Germline V gene lookup returns CDR1 SGHVS and CDR2 FQNEAQ. The CDR3 is made up of 19 amino acids. CDR3 nucleotide sequence: TGTGCCAGCAGCGCTGCCGGCCCCTCAGCTTTAGCGGCCTCCTACGAGCAGTACTTC. This sequence encodes CASSAAGPSALAASYEQYF.

This clone was counted only a few times. J is TRBJ1-1 and V is TRBV7-9; maybe TRBD1 (5 bases). The CDR3 loop spans 16 amino acids. Trimming left V 5 bases short and J 0 bases short, with 16 bases between. The germline CDR1 and CDR2 sequences are SEHNR and FQNEAQ (reference sequence). CDR3 sequence reads: CASSPKMGLLNTEAFF. CDR3 nucleotides: TGTGCCAGCAGCCCCAAAATGGGACTTTTGAACACTGAAGCTTTCTTT.

The J gene is TRBJ1-5, the V gene TRBV10-3; 8 positions agree with TRBD1. The CDR3 is 19 residues long. CDR1 is ENHRY, CDR2 SYGVKD, per germline. Trimming removed 8 bases from V and 0 bases from J; junction bases left unmatched: 18. The CDR3 spells CAISLRRDRIFYSNQPQHF. DNA for the CDR3: TGTGCCATCTCCCTCAGACGGGACAGGATCTTTTATAGCAATCAGCCCCAGCATTTT.

V is TRBV7-3 and J is TRBJ1-1; no reliable D call. The germline gives CDR1 SGHTA, CDR2 FQGTGA. The length of the CDR3 is 14 residues. Trimming shortened V by 2 bases and J by 4 bases, and 11 bases separated the two germline ends. CDR3 sequence: CASSLGGLSTEAFF. The CDR3 DNA reads TGTGCCAGCAGCTTAGGAGGGTTGAGCACTGAAGCTTTCTTT. Looking up the rest from reference TRBV7-3 and TRBJ1-1 gives the full variable domain: GAGVSQTPSNKVTEKGKYVELRCDPISGHTALYWYRQSLGQGPEFLIYFQGTGAADDSGLPNDRFFAVRPEGSVSTLKIQRTERGDSAVYLCASSLGGLSTEAFFGQGTRLTVV.

The chain has TRBV7-8 and TRBJ2-7, with 11 bases matching TRBD1. The V gene's germline CDR1 is SGHVS and CDR2 FQNEAQ. V shed 7 bases, J shed 3 bases, and the junction held 5 bases outside the gene matches. There are 14 residues in the CDR3. DNA for the CDR3: TGTGCCAGCATCGTGGGGACAGGGGGCTACGAGCAGTACTTC. Its protein is CASIVGTGGYEQYF.

The chain couples TRBV29-1 to TRBJ1-4, with TRBD1 matching 11 bases. This CDR3 has 13 residues. J lost 6 bases, V lost 7 bases, and 4 bases had no gene match. Germline values: CDR1 SQVTM, CDR2 ANQGSEA. CDR3 DNA: TGCAGCGCGAGGACAGGGGGCGATGAAAAACTGTTTTTT. This encodes CSARTGGDEKLFF.

This clone turned up a few times. The rearrangement links TRBV5-1 to TRBJ2-1; 8 nucleotides agree with TRBD2. Per the germline V gene, CDR1 is SGHRS and CDR2 is YFSETQ. The ends lost 1 base at V and 8 bases at J; junction bases unmatched: 5. The CDR3 length is 14 residues. CDR3 coding DNA: TGCGCCAGCAGCTTGCACGGGAGGGGCGATGAGCAGTTCTTC. As protein: CASSLHGRGDEQFF.

In its sample, this clone was seen once. The J gene is TRBJ1-6, the V gene TRBV6-1; D is perhaps TRBD1 (5 bases). This CDR3 spans 15 amino acids. V lost 4 bases and J 6 bases, leaving 13 bases between the germline ends. Germline assignment: CDR1 MNHNS and CDR2 SASEGT. CDR3 sequence: CASSVQGNGNSPLHF. CDR3 coding DNA: TGTGCCAGCAGTGTTCAGGGAAACGGTAATTCACCCCTCCACTTT.

This clone turned up a few times. The V gene is TRBV6-1, the J gene TRBJ2-6; D is possibly TRBD2 (5 bases). Germline V lookup: CDR1 MNHNS, CDR2 SASEGT. This CDR3 is 15 amino acids long. V lost 5 bases and J 3 bases, leaving 11 bases between the germline ends. The DNA of the CDR3 is TGTGCCAGCAGTAACCTAGCTCTTGGGGCCAACGTCCTGACTTTC. Its translation is CASSNLALGANVLTF.

This chain connects TRBV5-4 to TRBJ1-2; TRBD1 matches 8 bases. The germline CDR1 and CDR2 sequences are SGHNT and YYREEE (reference sequence). The V gene end was trimmed by 3 bases and the J gene end by 3 bases; junction bases not matched to a gene: 4. The CDR3 has 14 residues. The CDR3 DNA sequence: TGTGCCAGCAGCTGGGGACAGGAGGACTATGGCTACACCTTC. This encodes CASSWGQEDYGYTF. Complete variable domain (other parts from reference TRBV5-4 and TRBJ1-2): ETGVTQSPTHLIKTRGQQVTLRCSSQSGHNTVSWYQQALGQGPQFIFQYYREEENGRGNFPPRFSGLQFPNYSSELNVNALELDDSALYLCASSWGQEDYGYTFGSGTRLTVV.

The CDR3 DNA follows: TGCGCCAGCAGCTCCGGGCTAGCGGGAGCCCAAGAGACCCAGTACTTC. Translating gives CASSSGLAGAQETQYF. The rearrangement uses TRBV5-1 and TRBJ2-5; 10 positions match TRBD2. After removal of 3 bases from V and 1 base from J, the junction contained 6 bases not matched to a gene. This CDR3 has 16 residues. CDR1 and CDR2 (germline): SGHRS, YFSETQ.

V usage is TRBV9 and J usage is TRBJ2-7; the D gene is possibly TRBD1 (5 bases). Germline values: CDR1 SGDLS, CDR2 YYNGEE. The CDR3 runs 13 residues. Trimming removed 3 bases from V and 5 bases from J, with 12 bases in between. The CDR3 here is CASSARQRDEQYF. The CDR3 nucleotides are TGTGCCAGCAGCGCGCGACAGCGAGACGAGCAGTACTTC. Supplemented by reference TRBV9 and TRBJ2-7, the full variable domain reads DSGVTQTPKHLITATGQRVTLRCSPRSGDLSVYWYQQSLDQGLQFLIQYYNGEERAKGNILERFSAQQFPDLHSELNLSSLELGDSALYFCASSARQRDEQYFGPGTRLTVT.

J is TRBJ2-2 and V is TRBV9, with 13 bases fitting TRBD2. Trimming at V came to 1 base and at J to 1 base, leaving 4 bases not matched to a gene. The CDR3 is made up of 18 amino acids. Germline CDR1 and CDR2: SGDLS and YYNGEE. The CDR3 reads CASSVHGLAGENTGELFF. DNA of the CDR3: TGTGCCAGCAGCGTACATGGACTAGCGGGGGAGAACACCGGGGAGCTGTTTTTT.

The gene calls are TRBV29-1 and TRBJ2-4; TRBD2 is a possible D gene (6 bases). Trimming shortened V by 0 bases and J by 0 bases, and 9 bases separated the two germline ends. This CDR3 has 15 residues. Germline lookup yields CDR1 SQVTM and CDR2 ANQGSEA. CDR3 amino acids: CSVEDLGLAKNIQYF. The CDR3 coding sequence is TGCAGCGTTGAAGACCTGGGACTAGCCAAAAACATTCAGTACTTC.

V gene TRBV7-9 combines with J gene TRBJ1-5; D might be TRBD1 (6 bases). CDR1 and CDR2 from the germline V gene are SEHNR and FQNEAQ (reference sequence). Trimming stripped 1 base from V and 3 bases from J, with 7 bases between. The CDR3 contains 14 residues. This CDR3 reads CASSLVGANQPQHF. DNA of the CDR3: TGTGCCAGCAGCTTAGTGGGGGCCAATCAGCCCCAGCATTTT.

This chain joins TRBV6-1 and TRBJ2-3; 8 bases are a match to TRBD2. The CDR3 length is 16 residues. The V and J ends lost 3 bases and 2 bases, in that order; junction bases with no gene match: 7. The germline V gene has CDR1 MNHNS and CDR2 SASEGT. CDR3 DNA: TGTGCCAGCAGTGACTTCGGGAGGGCCGTCACAGATACGCAGTATTTT. Translated: CASSDFGRAVTDTQYF.

This clone was seen a few times. This chain uses TRBV14 with TRBJ2-3; 9 bases match TRBD1. The length of the CDR3 is 15 residues. CDR1 is SGHDN, CDR2 FVKESK, per germline. The V and J ends lost 4 bases and 1 base, in that order; junction bases with no gene match: 3. The CDR3 reads CASSRWTGGTDTQYF. CDR3 coding DNA: TGTGCCAGCAGCCGATGGACAGGGGGCACAGATACGCAGTATTTT.

The chain is built from TRBV5-6 and TRBJ1-4; possibly TRBD1 for D (6 bases). The CDR3 runs 18 residues. Germline CDR1 is SGHDT and CDR2 is YYEEEE. Trimming removed 4 bases from V and 0 bases from J, with 19 bases in between. The CDR3 is CASSTLRQASATNEKLFF. Here the CDR3 DNA reads TGTGCCAGCAGCACTTTGCGACAGGCCTCTGCAACTAATGAAAAACTGTTTTTT. Using reference TRBV5-6 and TRBJ1-4 for the parts outside the CDR3, the full variable domain is DAGVTQSPTHLIKTRGQQVTLRCSPKSGHDTVSWYQQALGQGPQFIFQYYEEEERQRGNFPDRFSGHQFPNYSSELNVNALLLGDSALYLCASSTLRQASATNEKLFFGSGTQLSVL.

This chain links TRBV7-9 with TRBJ1-6; possibly TRBD1 for D (5 bases). This CDR3 contains 17 residues. From germline, CDR1 is SEHNR and CDR2 FQNEAQ (reference sequence). The V end was cut by 1 base, the J end by 5 bases, with 15 bases between. CDR3 sequence reads: CASSLVYRIRDNSPLHF. The CDR3 nucleotides are TGTGCCAGCAGCTTAGTATACAGGATAAGGGATAATTCACCCCTCCACTTT.

This clone was picked up one time. The chain employs TRBV30 and TRBJ2-2; D is ambiguous. Germline CDR1 and CDR2: GTSNPN and SVGIG (reference sequence). The CDR3 extends over 12 amino acids. Trimming pared 3 bases from V and 6 bases from J, leaving 8 bases between. CDR3 sequence: CAWRRNPGELFF. DNA for the CDR3: TGTGCCTGGAGGCGTAATCCCGGGGAGCTGTTTTTT.

CDR3 coding DNA: TGCAGCGCCGCGAGGGGACAGCGCGAAAAACTGTTTTTT. This codes for CSAARGQREKLFF. The chain joins TRBV29-1 to TRBJ1-4; TRBD1 matches at 7 bases. This CDR3 is 13 amino acids long. J lost 8 bases, V lost 7 bases, and 10 bases had no gene match. The germline V gene encodes CDR1 SQVTM and CDR2 ANQGSEA.

This clone was counted a few times. The chain links TRBV5-1 to TRBJ1-5; 8 nucleotides line up with TRBD1. CDR1 and CDR2 (germline): SGHRS, YFSETQ. This CDR3 is 15 amino acids long. J lost 6 bases, V lost 4 bases, and 9 bases had no gene match. The CDR3 DNA reads as TGCGCCAGCAGCCCCATAACAGGGGGAGGTCAGCCCCAGCATTTT. Translated: CASSPITGGGQPQHF.

The chain recombines TRBV19 with TRBJ1-2, with D tentatively TRBD1 (5 bases). Germline CDR1 reads LNHDA; CDR2 reads SQIVND (reference sequence). There are 13 residues in the CDR3. V lost 1 base, J lost 8 bases, and 11 bases lay in between. The CDR3: CASSIGQRGGYTF. The CDR3 DNA sequence: TGTGCCAGTAGTATAGGACAGCGGGGCGGCTACACCTTC.

The chain joins TRBV14 to TRBJ1-2, with 9 bases that match TRBD1. The CDR3 totals 14 residues. V trimming: 6 bases; J trimming: 8 bases; junction bases outside the gene matches: 10. Germline V gives CDR1 SGHDN, CDR2 FVKESK. CDR3 sequence (DNA): TGTGCCAGCAGTACCTCCGGGACAGGGTACGGCTACACCTTC. As protein: CASSTSGTGYGYTF.

The chain joins TRBV5-4 to TRBJ1-3; 8 nucleotides align to TRBD1. Germline V gene lookup returns CDR1 SGHNT and CDR2 YYREEE (reference sequence). This CDR3 contains 17 residues. V dropped 4 bases and J dropped 0; count of bases not matched to a gene: 9. The CDR3, as DNA: TGTGCCAGCAGCCGGATCCTAACAGGGGGCTCTGGAAACACCATATATTTT. This sequence encodes CASSRILTGGSGNTIYF.

There are a few counts of this clone. The V call is TRBV30, the J call TRBJ2-7; maybe TRBD2 (7 bases). V was pared by 2 bases and J by 2 bases, with 10 bases between. Germline assignment: CDR1 GTSNPN and CDR2 SVGIG (reference sequence). This CDR3 has 13 amino acids. CDR3 sequence reads: CAWSRGGTYEQYF. The CDR3 DNA reads as TGTGCCTGGAGTAGGGGGGGCACCTACGAGCAGTACTTC.

This clone has only a few counts. CDR3 bases: TGTGCCAGCAGCGTACCAGGGAGGTCCGAGCAGTACTTC. It codes for CASSVPGRSEQYF. This sequence joins TRBV9 and TRBJ2-7; D perhaps matches TRBD2 (6 bases). V was clipped by 1 base and J by 6 bases, with 11 bases between them. Germline-derived CDR1 and CDR2 are SGDLS and YYNGEE. This CDR3 is 13 amino acids long. Full variable domain (outside the CDR3, taken from reference TRBV9 and TRBJ2-7): DSGVTQTPKHLITATGQRVTLRCSPRSGDLSVYWYQQSLDQGLQFLIQYYNGEERAKGNILERFSAQQFPDLHSELNLSSLELGDSALYFCASSVPGRSEQYFGPGTRLTVT.

In this sample, this clone turned up a few times. The rearrangement uses TRBV5-1 and TRBJ2-7; 10 bases match TRBD1. V was pared by 2 bases and J by 0 bases, with 17 bases of the junction left unmatched. This CDR3 comprises 20 residues. In germline, CDR1 is SGHRS, CDR2 YFSETQ. CDR3 residues: CASSFAGPGTGADLSYEQYF. CDR3 in DNA: TGCGCCAGCAGCTTCGCAGGTCCCGGGACAGGGGCCGACCTCTCCTACGAGCAGTACTTC. The full variable domain, with the rest looked up from reference TRBV5-1 and TRBJ2-7, is KAGVTQTPRYLIKTRGQQVTLSCSPISGHRSVSWYQQTPGQGLQFLFEYFSETQRNKGNFPGRFSGRQFSNSRSEMNVSTLELGDSALYLCASSFAGPGTGADLSYEQYFGPGTRLTVT.

The rearrangement uses TRBV7-6 and TRBJ2-2; D is ambiguous. This CDR3 is built from 15 residues. The germline V gene has CDR1 SGHVS and CDR2 FNYEAQ. V was shortened by 1 base and J by 6 bases, with 12 bases between the two germline ends. The CDR3 DNA reads as TGTGCCAGCAGCTTAGAGTATGGGCGATCCGGGGAGCTGTTTTTT. It is translated as CASSLEYGRSGELFF.